This TCR beta chain appears in the sequencing data of a study of low-dose radiotherapy and immunotherapy resistance in tumors. Trimming cost V 4 bases and J 3 bases, with 23 bases left between them. Germline V gives CDR1 DFQATT, CDR2 SNEGSKA (reference sequence). This CDR3 spans 17 amino acids. Covering alpha and beta chains, TRAV- and TRBV-specific primers were used for the first-strand cDNA. TCR amplification involved 15 to 20 PCR cycles with a constant-region primer and V-primer adapter. One entry per CDR3 protein results from TCRdb running MiXCR on the reads. The profile covers 60,000 or so distinct CDR3 sequences, with more than 20% appearing a single time and 6.6% taken by the ten largest. This clonotype was observed many times. Specified time point: before trial treatment. The treatment that donors received included nivolumab, ipilimumab, aspirin, low-dose cyclophosphamide and low-dose radiotherapy.

The origin of this receptor is a male donor with rectosigmoid adenocarcinoma. The sample was PBMCs, taken before treatment. This sequence joins TRBV20-1 and TRBJ2-3, with D possibly called TRBD1 or TRBD2 (6 bases each). CDR3 sequence (DNA): TGCAGTGCTACAACCTCCGGGTCGGGGGCGCGAACAGATACGCAGTATTTT. Protein: CSATTSGSGARTDTQYF.